These 4 T cell receptor beta chains originate from one sample sequenced in a study of blood T cell repertoires in COVID-19 (dated by TCRdb to the early 2020s). The method behind the library was the immunoSEQ multiplex PCR assay. This is the immuneACCESS table as TCRdb keeps it, with only in-frame sequences that have V and J called. A part of the clones is gone; compared with another copy, unresolved V genes explain less than half, and the rest is unexplained. This sample holds approximately 200,000 clones; about 84% were observed only once. The ten largest clones represent about 1.8% of the sample. The sequenced sample was PBMCs or T cells enriched from blood (not recorded which). These receptors originate from a man aged 55 to 70 who had recovered from COVID-19.

The chain combines TRBV11-2 with TRBJ2-3, with D possibly being TRBD1 (5 bases). Germline CDR1 and CDR2: SGHAT and FQNNGV. The CDR3 runs to 16 residues. Trimming stripped 5 bases from V and 2 bases from J, with 17 bases between. The CDR3 is CASSPPTVSSTDTQYF. CDR3 nucleotides: TGTGCCAGCAGCCCCCCGACAGTTTCTTCCACAGATACGCAGTATTTT. Drawing the rest from reference TRBV11-2 and TRBJ2-3, the complete variable domain is EAGVAQSPRYKIIEKRQSVAFWCNPISGHATLYWYQQILGQGPKLLIQFQNNGVVDDSQLPKDRFSAERLKGVDSTLKIQPAKLEDSAVYLCASSPPTVSSTDTQYFGPGTRLTVL.

The V gene is TRBV6-5, the J gene TRBJ1-2; 7 nucleotides line up with TRBD1. The CDR3 sequence is 14 residues long. The J segment lost 4 bases and the V segment lost 6 bases, leaving 8 bases of the junction unmatched. Per the germline V gene, CDR1 is MNHEY and CDR2 is SVGAGI. The CDR3 loop is CASRPPGQTYGYTF. CDR3 nucleotides: TGTGCCAGCAGACCCCCGGGACAGACCTATGGCTACACCTTC.

This clone was found a few times. The CDR3: CASSLGGNTGELFF. The CDR3 nucleotides are TGTGCCAGCAGCTTAGGAGGGAACACCGGGGAGCTGTTTTTT. The chain has TRBV7-6 and TRBJ2-2; no clear D. Germline values: CDR1 SGHVS, CDR2 FNYEAQ. The CDR3 extends over 14 amino acids. The V gene lost 1 base and the J gene lost 1 base, with 4 bases spanning the gap.

The chain recombines TRBV28 with TRBJ1-1; 7 nucleotides align to TRBD1. V was clipped by 2 bases and J by 10 bases; unmatched bases: 10. This CDR3 is 14 amino acids long. From germline, CDR1 is MDHEN and CDR2 SYDVKM. For the CDR3, the DNA is TGTGCCAGCAGTTTAGGCCAGGGGGTTGTCGGAGCTTTCTTT. As protein: CASSLGQGVVGAFF. The whole variable domain, remainder taken from reference TRBV28 and TRBJ1-1, is DVKVTQSSRYLVKRTGEKVFLECVQDMDHENMFWYRQDPGLGLRLIYFSYDVKMKEKGDIPEGYSVSREKKERFSLILESASTNQTSMYLCASSLGQGVVGAFFGQGTRLTVV.